The 27 T cell receptor beta chains presented below share a single source sample, sequenced in a study of blood T cells in healthy people across ages. A sample-barcoded 5' primer and a J-beta primer mix were used in a second PCR of roughly 7 to 12 cycles. TCRdb fed the 5' RACE reads into MiXCR, producing one record per CDR3 protein. The profile covers 800,000 to 1,300,000 distinct CDR3 sequences, with about 23% appearing a single time and around 0.7% taken by the ten largest. The same sample was also used in a study of T cells of mothers and their children.

Sequencing was performed on blood. The receptors were sampled from a girl aged 2 to 9 in good health.

On this clonotype: This may stem from a read error, because a much larger clone lies one nucleotide away. The CDR3: CASERSGIGGNQPQHF. The CDR3 DNA reads as TGTGCCAGTGAGCGATCGGGGATCGGGGGCAATCAGCCCCAGCATTTT. The chain employs TRBV28 and TRBJ1-5; D gene ambiguous. Germline values: CDR1 MDHEN, CDR2 SYDVKM. Trimming cost V 9 bases and J 2 bases, with 20 bases left between them. The CDR3 is made up of 16 amino acids.

The J gene is TRBJ2-7, the V gene TRBV28; D is unresolved. V was clipped by 3 bases and J by 0 bases, with 12 bases between them. Germline V gene lookup returns CDR1 MDHEN and CDR2 SYDVKM. The CDR3 is 15 amino acids. The CDR3 sequence: CASSFSITHSYEQYF. CDR3 nucleotide sequence: TGTGCCAGCAGTTTTAGTATAACGCACTCCTACGAGCAGTACTTC.

The chain carries TRBV7-9 and TRBJ1-2; D remains ambiguous. V was shortened by 4 bases and J by 8 bases, with 17 bases between the two germline ends. Germline V lookup: CDR1 SEHNR, CDR2 FQNEAQ (reference sequence). This CDR3 region has 14 residues. The CDR3 bases are TGTGCCAGCAGCTGGGAGGTCCGATCCGGGGGCTACACCTTC. This encodes CASSWEVRSGGYTF.

This clonotype has just a few counts. The chain combines TRBV6-2 or TRBV6-3 with TRBJ1-2; no firm D call. CDR1 is MNHEY and CDR2 is SVGEGT in the germline V gene. With 2 bases removed from V and 10 bases from J, the gap between germline ends came to 11 bases. The CDR3 length is 12 residues. The CDR3 reads CASSYQQAYYTF. The CDR3 DNA reads as TGTGCCAGCAGTTACCAGCAGGCTTACTACACCTTC.

This clonotype was detected only once. The V and J genes are TRBV6-2 or TRBV6-3 and TRBJ2-7, with a weak D call TRBD2 (6 bases). Germline values: CDR1 MNHEY, CDR2 SVGEGT. V was clipped by 8 bases and J by 6 bases, with 20 bases between them. The CDR3 has 14 residues. CDR3 in amino acids: CASGEAGVGSEQYF. Here the CDR3 DNA reads TGTGCCAGCGGGGAGGCGGGTGTTGGTTCCGAGCAGTACTTC.

This clonotype was picked up a small number of times. The DNA for the CDR3 is TGTGCCAGCAGCCCTGGGAGGGTGCGGTACGAGCAGTACTTC. Translation: CASSPGRVRYEQYF. This chain uses TRBV11-2 with TRBJ2-7, with TRBD2 matching 7 bases. CDR1 and CDR2 (germline): SGHAT, FQNNGV. V lost 5 bases to trimming and J lost 4 bases; unmatched junction nucleotides: 8. The length of the CDR3 is 14 residues.

The rearrangement joins TRBV5-1 to TRBJ2-1, with 7 positions matching TRBD2. The CDR3 has 16 residues. The ends lost 7 bases at V and 5 bases at J; junction bases unmatched: 15. Germline CDR1 is SGHRS and CDR2 is YFSETQ. CDR3 nucleotides: TGCGCCAGCCGGGGGGAGGCGGGAGATTTCGACAATGAGCAGTTCTTC. This encodes CASRGEAGDFDNEQFF.

The chain recombines TRBV11-2 with TRBJ2-5; D is unclear. The DNA end lines up better with TRBJ2-1; the J call may be wrong. CDR1 and CDR2 (germline): SGHAT, FQNNGV. The CDR3 consists of 15 residues. CDR3 sequence reads: CASNVSLTTNNEQFF. For the CDR3, the DNA is TGTGCCAGCAACGTGTCACTAACTACCAACAATGAGCAGTTCTTC.

The V gene is TRBV29-1, the J gene TRBJ1-1, with D perhaps TRBD1 (5 bases). The CDR3 is 13 amino acids. Germline lookup yields CDR1 SQVTM and CDR2 ANQGSEA. V lost 6 bases to trimming and J lost 7 bases, with 18 bases between them. CDR3 loop: CSVGTLDGFEAFF. CDR3 nucleotide sequence: TGCAGCGTCGGGACTCTGGACGGCTTTGAAGCTTTCTTT.

This clonotype has just a few counts. The CDR3 nucleotides read TGTGCCAGCAGCTTAGACGGGGAGCGACTGGGGTCCAATGAGCAGTTCTTC. This sequence encodes CASSLDGERLGSNEQFF. This chain joins TRBV7-2 and TRBJ2-5, with D possibly matching TRBD2 (5 bases). The J call is in doubt because the DNA end fits TRBJ2-1 better. Germline CDR1 is SGHTA and CDR2 is FQGNSA. This CDR3 is 17 amino acids long.

The J gene is TRBJ2-5, the V gene TRBV7-2; D is unclear. Trimming took off 7 bases at V and 3 bases at J, with 15 bases between the two ends. The V gene's germline CDR1 is SGHTA and CDR2 FQGNSA. The CDR3 is 14 residues long. The CDR3 nucleotides read TGTGCCAGCAACTTTGGTGGTGTAGAAGAGACCCAGTACTTC. Translating gives CASNFGGVEETQYF.

This chain joins TRBV9 and TRBJ1-5; D possibly corresponds to TRBD1 (5 bases). Deletions cut 0 bases from V and 3 bases from J, with 19 bases between. The length of the CDR3 is 18 residues. Germline V gene sequence: CDR1 SGDLS, CDR2 YYNGEE. The CDR3 DNA sequence: TGTGCCAGCAGCGTAGCTGGTGGGGTCAGGGTGTCCAATCAGCCCCAGCATTTT. This gives the protein CASSVAGGVRVSNQPQHF.

The chain links TRBV15 to TRBJ2-7, with 8 bases identical to TRBD1. The CDR3 has 15 amino acids. V gave up 3 bases and J gave up 1 base; unmatched junction bases: 5. The germline gives CDR1 LNHNV, CDR2 YYDKDF (reference sequence). In nucleotides, the CDR3 is TGTGCCACCAGCAGGATTCAGGGGGCGTCCTACGAGCAGTACTTC. It translates to CATSRIQGASYEQYF.

The chain recombines TRBV13 with TRBJ2-4, with 9 bases fitting TRBD1. This CDR3 comprises 23 residues. Germline CDR1 reads PRHDT; CDR2 reads FYEKMQ (reference sequence). V dropped 1 base and J dropped 3; count of bases not matched to a gene: 25. The CDR3 region is CASSLVPGTGQGYPRDVKNIQYF. The CDR3 nucleotides are TGTGCCAGCAGCTTAGTCCCGGGAACGGGACAGGGTTACCCTCGTGATGTCAAAAACATTCAGTACTTC.

The J gene is TRBJ2-3, the V gene TRBV29-1; D gene uncertain. Trimming left V 1 base short and J 2 bases short, with 4 bases between. This CDR3 comprises 12 residues. Per the germline V gene, CDR1 is SQVTM and CDR2 is ANQGSEA. The CDR3 protein is CSVEGHTDTQYF. The CDR3 DNA sequence: TGCAGCGTTGAAGGCCACACAGATACGCAGTATTTT.

Details on this clonotype: The junction departs from the called germline gene at one end, perhaps through a read error. The genes are TRBV13 and TRBJ2-3; D is undetermined. In germline, CDR1 is PRHDT, CDR2 FYEKMQ (reference sequence). This CDR3 comprises 11 residues. The CDR3 sequence: CAGSGADTQYF. The CDR3 DNA follows: TGTGCCGGCAGTGGAGCAGATACGCAGTATTTT.

This clonotype was found a few times. The CDR3 nucleotides read TGTGCCTGTGGTGGGGAGCCTGAGCAGTTCTTC. It specifies CACGGEPEQFF. The chain couples TRBV3-1 to TRBJ2-1; possible D gene TRBD2, 5 bases. Germline CDR1 and CDR2: LGHDT and YNNKEL (reference sequence). Trimming pared 11 bases from V and 9 bases from J, leaving 14 bases between. The CDR3 spans 11 residues.

This clonotype was detected ten times or more. The chain employs TRBV4-3 and TRBJ2-2; D remains unclear. Deletions cut 0 bases from V and 4 bases from J, with 12 bases between. The germline gives CDR1 LGHNA, CDR2 YSLEER. CDR3 length equals 16 residues. The CDR3 DNA is TGCGCCAGCAGCCAAGACCGAGGTTTAGGCACCGGGGAGCTGTTTTTT. It yields the protein CASSQDRGLGTGELFF.

The rearrangement joins TRBV27 to TRBJ2-5; unclear D gene. Germline assignment: CDR1 MNHEY and CDR2 SMNVEV (reference sequence). The CDR3 sequence is 15 residues long. The V gene lost 4 bases and the J gene lost 4 bases, with 16 bases spanning the gap. DNA for the CDR3: TGTGCCAGCAGTTCCCGGGCCCCTTATCCAGAGACCCAGTACTTC. It encodes CASSSRAPYPETQYF.

The chain links TRBV5-1 to TRBJ2-2; tentative D call: TRBD1 (5 bases). The CDR3 spans 13 residues. Germline V CDR1 and CDR2: SGHRS, YFSETQ. With 4 bases removed from V and 7 bases from J, the gap between germline ends came to 11 bases. The CDR3: CASSDQGNGELFF. The CDR3, as DNA: TGCGCCAGCAGCGATCAGGGAAACGGGGAGCTGTTTTTT. Looking up the rest from reference TRBV5-1 and TRBJ2-2 gives the full variable domain: KAGVTQTPRYLIKTRGQQVTLSCSPISGHRSVSWYQQTPGQGLQFLFEYFSETQRNKGNFPGRFSGRQFSNSRSEMNVSTLELGDSALYLCASSDQGNGELFFGEGSRLTVL.

The CDR3 loop is CASSPEVQETQYF. In DNA, the CDR3 is TGTGCCAGCAGCCCAGAGGTTCAAGAGACCCAGTACTTC. The gene calls are TRBV7-9 and TRBJ2-5, with no clear D. CDR1 and CDR2 (germline): SEHNR, FQNEAQ (reference sequence). The CDR3 is made up of 13 amino acids. Trimming left V 5 bases short and J 2 bases short, with 9 bases between.

J is TRBJ1-5 and V is TRBV20-1; D perhaps matches TRBD1 (5 bases). V lost 2 bases and J lost 4, with 15 bases in between. This CDR3 has 15 residues. Germline V gene sequence: CDR1 DFQATT, CDR2 SNEGSKA (reference sequence). The DNA for the CDR3 is TGCAGTGCTAGATTGGCGGAGGGGCAAAATCAGCCCCAGCATTTT. Encoded protein: CSARLAEGQNQPQHF.

The V and J genes are TRBV27 and TRBJ1-4; D perhaps matches TRBD1 (5 bases). The V and J ends lost 6 bases and 5 bases respectively, with 13 bases between them. This CDR3 is 14 amino acids long. Looked up from germline, CDR1 is MNHEY and CDR2 is SMNVEV (reference sequence). The CDR3 coding sequence is TGTGCCAGCAGATCTGCAGGGTCGAATGAAAAACTGTTTTTT. It yields the protein CASRSAGSNEKLFF.

The chain has TRBV5-1 and TRBJ2-3; D not certain. V lost 2 bases and J lost 5, with 12 bases in between. This CDR3 contains 14 residues. Germline V gene lookup returns CDR1 SGHRS and CDR2 YFSETQ. The CDR3 region is CASSFTQSLDTQYF. In nucleotides, the CDR3 is TGCGCCAGCAGCTTCACACAGTCCTTAGATACGCAGTATTTT.

The chain couples TRBV24-1 to TRBJ2-5; the D gene is possibly TRBD1 (5 bases). Matching the DNA end better, TRBJ2-1 makes the J call doubtful. Germline V lookup: CDR1 KGHDR, CDR2 SFDVKD. The CDR3 runs to 14 residues. CDR3 protein: CATSDPGQGIEQFF. CDR3 bases: TGTGCCACCAGTGACCCCGGGCAGGGAATAGAGCAGTTCTTC.

There are a few counts of this clonotype. This rearrangement joins TRBV20-1 to TRBJ2-7, with 10 bases matching TRBD2. The V gene's germline CDR1 is DFQATT and CDR2 SNEGSKA (reference sequence). The CDR3 has 14 amino acids. V gave up 6 bases and J gave up 3 bases; unmatched junction bases: 8. Here the CDR3 DNA reads TGCAGTGCATTTCCTAGCGGGAGAGGCTACGAGCAGTACTTC. It encodes CSAFPSGRGYEQYF.

The rearrangement links TRBV20-1 to TRBJ2-5; weak D call: TRBD2 (6 bases). The DNA end favors TRBJ2-7, so the J call may be wrong. This CDR3 comprises 15 residues. Germline CDR1 reads DFQATT; CDR2 reads SNEGSKA (reference sequence). In DNA form, the CDR3 reads TGCAGTGCGCCCAGACTAGAATCCGAAGTATACGAGCAGTACTTC. This translates into CSAPRLESEVYEQYF.